Listed here are 24 T cell receptor beta chains from one sample, sequenced in a study of Graves' ophthalmopathy and Graves' hyperthyroidism. CDR3 regions of TCR beta were amplified from RNA transcripts. First-round RT-PCR used HTBI primers; second-round multiplex PCR followed. Each CDR3 protein gets one entry after TCRdb re-called the multiplex PCR reads with MiXCR. The sample has roughly 1.1 million distinct CDR3 sequences, about two fifths seen once. Material: peripheral blood or thyroid tissue (not recorded which). These receptors all stem from an adult man with Graves' hyperthyroidism.

The V call is TRBV19, the J call TRBJ1-2, with D maybe TRBD1 (5 bases). Trimming stripped 3 bases from V and 7 bases from J, with 27 bases between. Germline V gives CDR1 LNHDA, CDR2 SQIVND (reference sequence). This CDR3 contains 18 residues. DNA of the CDR3: TGTGCCAGTAGTATCTCTGGGGTTGGGGCCAGCGTCTCGTTTGGCTACACCTTC. Translated, it gives CASSISGVGASVSFGYTF. The full variable domain, completed using reference TRBV19 and TRBJ1-2, is DGGITQSPKYLFRKEGQNVTLSCEQNLNHDAMYWYRQDPGQGLRLIYYSQIVNDFQKGDIAEGYSVSREKKESFPLTVTSAQKNPTAFYLCASSISGVGASVSFGYTFGSGTRLTVV.

This clonotype was observed at least ten times. The V call is TRBV10-3, the J call TRBJ2-5; D is unresolved. With 0 bases removed from V and 5 bases from J, the gap between germline ends came to 13 bases. The V gene's germline CDR1 is ENHRY and CDR2 SYGVKD. This CDR3 comprises 15 residues. In nucleotides, the CDR3 is TGTGCCATCAGTGAGTCGTGGCTTATGGATGAGACCCAGTACTTC. This codes for CAISESWLMDETQYF.

In this sample, this clonotype turned up a few times. CDR3 sequence reads: CASSSKPGQDYEQYF. The CDR3 DNA is TGTGCCAGCAGCTCGAAGCCGGGACAGGACTACGAGCAGTACTTC. This chain uses TRBV5-8 with TRBJ2-7; the match to TRBD1 covers 8 bases. CDR3 length: 15 residues. Germline values: CDR1 SGHTS, CDR2 YDEGEE. With 3 bases clipped from V and 3 bases from J, the junction kept 8 bases outside the gene matches.

In its sample, this clonotype was seen a few times. The chain has TRBV25-1 and TRBJ2-3; D is undetermined. The germline V gene encodes CDR1 MGHDK and CDR2 SYGVNS. Trimming left V 2 bases short and J 4 bases short, with 13 bases between. This CDR3 spans 15 amino acids. CDR3 coding DNA: TGTGCCAGCAGTGAAGGACGTCGCGCGTCAGATACGCAGTATTTT. This codes for CASSEGRRASDTQYF. The variable domain in full, completed from reference TRBV25-1 and TRBJ2-3, reads EADIYQTPRYLVIGTGKKITLECSQTMGHDKMYWYQQDPGMELHLIHYSYGVNSTEKGDLSSESTVSRIRTEHFPLTLESARPSHTSQYLCASSEGRRASDTQYFGPGTRLTVL.

This clonotype was observed many times. The genes are TRBV20-1 and TRBJ2-5; the D is unclear. Per germline, CDR1 DFQATT and CDR2 SNEGSKA (reference sequence). Trimming pared 3 bases from V and 2 bases from J, leaving 7 bases between. The CDR3 has 12 amino acids. CDR3 sequence reads: CSASGGQETQYF. The DNA of the CDR3 is TGCAGTGCTAGCGGTGGGCAAGAGACCCAGTACTTC.

The gene calls are TRBV20-1 and TRBJ2-5; D unclear. Germline-derived CDR1 and CDR2 are DFQATT and SNEGSKA (reference sequence). With 6 bases removed from V and 6 bases from J, the gap between germline ends came to 14 bases. CDR3 length equals 12 residues. The CDR3: CSAWPLGQTQYF. Here the CDR3 DNA reads TGCAGTGCCTGGCCGTTGGGCCAGACCCAGTACTTC.

This clonotype appeared many times. This chain joins TRBV7-2 and TRBJ2-7, with D possibly matching TRBD1 (6 bases). CDR1 and CDR2 from the germline V gene are SGHTA and FQGNSA. V was pared by 5 bases and J by 3 bases, with 26 bases between. CDR3 length: 18 amino acids. This chain's CDR3 is CASSRMTGLPLRGYEQYF. The CDR3 DNA reads as TGTGCCAGCAGCCGAATGACAGGTTTGCCGTTACGGGGCTACGAGCAGTACTTC.

This clonotype has at least ten counts. The genes are TRBV2 and TRBJ2-7; D is possibly TRBD1 or TRBD2 (5 bases each). This CDR3 is built from 16 residues. Trimming shortened V by 6 bases and J by 6 bases, and 24 bases separated the two germline ends. Per germline, CDR1 SNHLY and CDR2 FYNNEI. This CDR3 is CASSREGTLFLGEQYF. CDR3 bases: TGTGCCAGCAGCCGTGAAGGGACCCTTTTTCTAGGCGAGCAGTACTTC.

This clonotype was seen a handful of times. The chain uses TRBV20-1 and TRBJ1-1, with D perhaps TRBD1 (6 bases). With 2 bases removed from V and 7 bases from J, the gap between germline ends came to 17 bases. Germline values: CDR1 DFQATT, CDR2 SNEGSKA (reference sequence). The CDR3 length is 14 residues. CDR3 protein: CSARQGTRDFEAFF. As DNA, the CDR3 is TGCAGTGCTAGACAAGGGACAAGAGATTTTGAAGCTTTCTTT.

This sequence joins TRBV5-1 and TRBJ2-7, with a weak D call TRBD1 (6 bases). Germline CDR1 reads SGHRS; CDR2 reads YFSETQ. The CDR3 runs 12 residues. With 7 bases removed from V and 7 bases from J, the gap between germline ends came to 15 bases. This CDR3 reads CASRQVQEEQYF. The CDR3 coding sequence is TGCGCCAGCCGACAGGTTCAAGAGGAGCAGTACTTC.

V is TRBV10-3 and J is TRBJ2-7; 11 nucleotides match TRBD1. V lost 10 bases and J lost 7; bases outside the gene matches: 12. The CDR3 totals 14 residues. CDR1 is ENHRY, CDR2 SYGVKD, per germline. Here the CDR3 reads CASRQDRGQKEQYF. For the CDR3, the DNA is TGTGCCAGCAGGCAGGACAGGGGGCAGAAAGAGCAGTACTTC.

Worth noting for this clonotype: Given a much more abundant clone one base away, this may be a read error. V usage is TRBV20-1 and J usage is TRBJ2-7; D gene ambiguous. Per germline, CDR1 DFQATT and CDR2 SNEGSKA (reference sequence). The ends were cut back, 7 bases at V and 0 bases at J, with 13 bases in the middle. This CDR3 spans 13 amino acids. DNA of the CDR3: TGCAGTGTTCAGAAGAACAGCTCCTACGAGCAGTACTTC. As protein: CSVQKNSSYEQYF.

This clonotype was seen many times. This chain's CDR3 is CASSPRRESGYTF. The CDR3 bases are TGTGCCAGCAGCCCGAGGAGGGAATCGGGCTACACCTTC. This chain connects TRBV5-6 to TRBJ1-2, with no clear D. CDR3 length: 13 amino acids. Germline V gene data show CDR1 as SGHDT and CDR2 as YYEEEE. V lost 4 bases to trimming and J lost 8 bases, with 15 bases between them.

This clonotype occurred a few times. The rearrangement joins TRBV5-1 to TRBJ1-1; no reliable D call. The V end lost 5 bases, the J end lost 1 base, and 9 bases lay between the germline ends. This CDR3 has 13 residues. CDR1 is SGHRS and CDR2 is YFSETQ in the germline V gene. Written as DNA, the CDR3 is TGCGCCAGCAGGGGCCAGAGGAACACTGAAGCTTTCTTT. Translated, it gives CASRGQRNTEAFF.

The J gene is TRBJ2-7, the V gene TRBV5-1; D gene unclear. CDR3 size: 15 residues. Germline assignment: CDR1 SGHRS and CDR2 YFSETQ. The ends were cut back, 4 bases at V and 3 bases at J, with 17 bases in the middle. Here the CDR3 reads CASSQNKAANYEQYF. In DNA form, the CDR3 reads TGCGCCAGCAGCCAAAACAAGGCAGCAAACTACGAGCAGTACTTC. Looking up the rest from reference TRBV5-1 and TRBJ2-7 gives the full variable domain: KAGVTQTPRYLIKTRGQQVTLSCSPISGHRSVSWYQQTPGQGLQFLFEYFSETQRNKGNFPGRFSGRQFSNSRSEMNVSTLELGDSALYLCASSQNKAANYEQYFGPGTRLTVT.

This clonotype was found many times. This rearrangement joins TRBV7-2 to TRBJ2-5, with 7 bases identical to TRBD2. This CDR3 contains 14 residues. V gave up 5 bases and J gave up 2 bases; unmatched junction bases: 5. Germline V gives CDR1 SGHTA, CDR2 FQGNSA. CDR3 sequence: CASSLLAQQETQYF. The CDR3 nucleotides are TGTGCCAGCAGCCTACTAGCGCAGCAAGAGACCCAGTACTTC.

About this clonotype itself: The junction departs from the called germline gene at one end, perhaps through a read error. The chain carries TRBV18 and TRBJ2-7; 8 nucleotides agree with TRBD1. Looked up from germline, CDR1 is KGHSH and CDR2 is LQKENI. This CDR3 contains 14 residues. CDR3: CASSPRDRPYEQDF. The CDR3 DNA reads as TGTGCCAGCTCACCGAGGGACAGGCCCTACGAGCAGGACTTC.

This clonotype was counted many times. The rearrangement links TRBV7-9 to TRBJ1-4; D may be TRBD1 (6 bases). V gave up 5 bases and J gave up 7 bases, with 20 bases separating them. This CDR3 is 16 amino acids long. The germline V gene has CDR1 SEHNR and CDR2 FQNEAQ (reference sequence). The CDR3 sequence: CASSQRGNRAPEKLFF. CDR3 bases: TGTGCCAGCAGCCAGCGCGGAAACAGGGCTCCTGAAAAACTGTTTTTT.

This clonotype has at least ten counts. The V call is TRBV19, the J call TRBJ2-7; D is unclear. CDR1 and CDR2 from the germline V gene are LNHDA and SQIVND (reference sequence). The CDR3 has 16 residues. V lost 0 bases and J 1 base, leaving 13 bases between the germline ends. This chain's CDR3 is CASSIEVGQPSYEQYF. Here the CDR3 DNA reads TGTGCCAGTAGTATAGAAGTCGGGCAGCCTTCCTACGAGCAGTACTTC.

The rearrangement joins TRBV20-1 to TRBJ2-5; TRBD1 matches at 9 bases. The CDR3 has 14 amino acids. Per germline, CDR1 DFQATT and CDR2 SNEGSKA (reference sequence). V lost 3 bases, J lost 4 bases, and 6 bases stayed unmatched. CDR3 nucleotides: TGCAGTGCTAGGACAGGGGGGCGCATAGAGACCCAGTACTTC. It yields the protein CSARTGGRIETQYF.

Turning to this clonotype: Given the absence of the conserved phenylalanine or tryptophan at the CDR3 end, a read error is likely. The chain recombines TRBV12-3 or TRBV12-4 with TRBJ1-2; D possibly corresponds to TRBD1 (5 bases). This CDR3 has 12 amino acids. Trimming stripped 5 bases from V and 5 bases from J, with 9 bases between. The CDR3 region has the DNA TGTGCCAGCAGTCCCCGGGGGTATGGCTACACCCTC. This gives the protein CASSPRGYGYTL.

This clonotype was recorded many times. This rearrangement joins TRBV10-3 to TRBJ1-5, with TRBD1 as a possible D gene (6 bases). Looked up from germline, CDR1 is ENHRY and CDR2 is SYGVKD. Trimming removed 4 bases from V and 6 bases from J, with 16 bases in between. The CDR3 extends over 15 amino acids. CDR3 nucleotides: TGTGCCATCAGTGCGGGGTCAGGGGAGGCTCAGCCCCAGCATTTT. Protein product: CAISAGSGEAQPQHF.

The chain recombines TRBV2 with TRBJ1-2, with unresolved D. Trimming pared 4 bases from V and 4 bases from J, leaving 13 bases between. This CDR3 contains 14 residues. The germline V gene has CDR1 SNHLY and CDR2 FYNNEI. CDR3 residues: CASSVHPSGYGYTF. CDR3 DNA sequence: TGTGCCAGCAGTGTACACCCCTCGGGCTATGGCTACACCTTC.

The sample holds many counts of this clonotype. The chain has TRBV4-1 and TRBJ1-5, with a tentative D call TRBD1 (6 bases). The germline V and J ends were trimmed by 0 bases and 6 bases, with 15 bases remaining between them. This CDR3 contains 16 residues. From germline, CDR1 is MGHRA and CDR2 YSYEKL. The CDR3 loop is CASSQDMAGDGQPQHF. CDR3 nucleotide sequence: TGCGCCAGCAGCCAAGATATGGCAGGGGATGGTCAGCCCCAGCATTTT.